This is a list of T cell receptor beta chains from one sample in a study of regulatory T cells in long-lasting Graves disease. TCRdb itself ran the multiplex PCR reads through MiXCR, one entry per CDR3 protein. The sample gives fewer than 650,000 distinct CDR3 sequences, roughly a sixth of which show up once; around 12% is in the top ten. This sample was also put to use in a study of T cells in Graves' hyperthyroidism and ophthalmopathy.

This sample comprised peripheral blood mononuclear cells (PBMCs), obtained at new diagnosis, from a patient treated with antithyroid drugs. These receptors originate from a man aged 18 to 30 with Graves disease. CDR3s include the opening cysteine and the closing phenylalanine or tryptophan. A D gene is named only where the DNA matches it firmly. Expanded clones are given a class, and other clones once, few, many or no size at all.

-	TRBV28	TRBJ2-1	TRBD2	CASSEGWGGGGGQFF	TGTGCCAGCAGTGAGGGATGGGGGGGTGGAGGTGGGCAGTTCTTC
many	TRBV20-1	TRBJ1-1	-	CSAFREVEAFF	TGCAGTGCTTTCCGGGAAGTGGAAGCTTTCTTT
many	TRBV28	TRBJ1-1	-	CASTLTGMNTEAFF	TGTGCCAGCACCCTAACAGGGATGAACACTGAAGCTTTCTTT
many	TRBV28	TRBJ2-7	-	CASSLGRDFSYEQYF	TGTGCCAGCAGTTTAGGTCGGGACTTCTCCTACGAGCAGTACTTC
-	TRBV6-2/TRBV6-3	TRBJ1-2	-	CAIRKGYGYTF	TGTGCCATACGGAAGGGCTATGGCTACACCTTC
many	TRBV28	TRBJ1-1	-	CASSLYREEGEAFF	TGTGCCAGCAGCCTTTACAGGGAGGAAGGTGAAGCTTTCTTT
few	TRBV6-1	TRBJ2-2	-	CASRSAVNTGELFF	TGTGCCAGCCGCAGCGCGGTTAACACCGGGGAGCTGTTTTTT
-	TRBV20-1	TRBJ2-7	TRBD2	CSATGTSGRGYEQYF	TGCAGTGCCACCGGGACTAGCGGGAGGGGGTACGAGCAGTACTTC
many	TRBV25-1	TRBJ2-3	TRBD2	CASSRGRAYTDTQYF	TGTGCCAGCTCTCGCGGGAGGGCCTACACAGATACGCAGTATTTT
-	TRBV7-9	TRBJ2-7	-	CASSPGAGGVIEQYF	TGTGCCAGCAGCCCCGGGGCAGGGGGGGTGATAGAGCAGTACTTC
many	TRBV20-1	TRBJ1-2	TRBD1	CSARDPGQGSRGYTF	TGCAGTGCTAGAGACCCCGGACAGGGGAGTCGAGGCTACACCTTC
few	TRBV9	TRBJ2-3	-	CASSAGVGTDTQYF	TGTGCCAGCAGCGCAGGGGTCGGCACAGATACGCAGTATTTT
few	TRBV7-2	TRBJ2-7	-	CASSSRGWYEQYF	TGTGCCAGCAGCTCCAGGGGTTGGTACGAGCAGTACTTC
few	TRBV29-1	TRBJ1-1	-	CSVLTPGAEAFF	TGCAGCGTCTTAACTCCGGGGGCTGAAGCTTTCTTT
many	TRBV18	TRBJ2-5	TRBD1	CASSPPRQGGRETQYF	TGTGCCAGCTCACCACCTCGACAGGGGGGAAGAGAGACCCAGTACTTC
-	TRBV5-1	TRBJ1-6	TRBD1	CASSLEGQSSYNSPLHF	TGCGCCAGCAGCTTGGAGGGACAGAGCTCCTATAATTCACCCCTCCACTTT
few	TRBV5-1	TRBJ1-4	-	CASSPYRNEKLFF	TGCGCCAGCAGCCCATATCGTAATGAAAAACTGTTTTTT
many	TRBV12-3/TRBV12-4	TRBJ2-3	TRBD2	CASSLASGSSDTQYF	TGTGCCAGCAGTTTAGCCAGCGGGAGCTCAGATACGCAGTATTTT
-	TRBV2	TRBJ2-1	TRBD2	CASSGLAGGHEQFF	TGTGCCAGCAGTGGGCTAGCGGGAGGGCATGAGCAGTTCTTC
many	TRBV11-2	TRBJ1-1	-	CASSVGGSLNTEAFF	TGTGCCAGCAGCGTGGGTGGCAGCCTGAACACTGAAGCTTTCTTT
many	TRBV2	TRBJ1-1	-	CASNGAPRGENTEAFF	TGTGCCAGCAACGGGGCACCCCGGGGGGAAAACACTGAAGCTTTCTTT
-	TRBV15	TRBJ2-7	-	CATSREGVKQLYF	TGTGCCACCAGCAGAGAAGGGGTGAAGCAGTTGTACTTC
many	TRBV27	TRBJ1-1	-	CASSFAGSTEAFF	TGTGCCAGCAGTTTTGCAGGGAGCACTGAAGCTTTCTTT
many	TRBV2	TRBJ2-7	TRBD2	CASSSGVISYEQYF	TGTGCCAGCAGTAGCGGGGTGATCTCCTACGAGCAGTACTTC
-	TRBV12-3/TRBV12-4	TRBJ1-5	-	CASSPNMQPQHF	TGTGCCAGCAGCCCGAACATGCAGCCCCAGCATTTT
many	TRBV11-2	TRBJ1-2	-	CASSFGGVSPANYGYTF	TGTGCCAGCAGCTTCGGGGGGGTTTCCCCTGCAAACTATGGCTACACCTTC
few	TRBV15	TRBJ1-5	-	CATSRDRLGGSNQPQHF	TGTGCCACCAGCAGAGATCGTCTCGGGGGTAGCAATCAGCCCCAGCATTTT
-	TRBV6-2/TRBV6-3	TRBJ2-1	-	CASSYSHYNEQFF	TGTGCCAGCAGTTACTCCCATTATAATGAGCAGTTCTTC
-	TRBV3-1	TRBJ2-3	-	CASSQDLGKRWALGTDTQYF	TGTGCCAGCAGCCAAGATTTAGGGAAAAGGTGGGCCCTCGGCACAGATACGCAGTATTTT
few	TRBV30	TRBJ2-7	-	CAWSLRNPSYEQYF	TGTGCCTGGAGTTTACGGAACCCCTCCTACGAGCAGTACTTC
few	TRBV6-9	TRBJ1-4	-	CASSYARREKLFF	TGTGCCAGCAGTTACGCCCGAAGGGAAAAACTGTTTTTT
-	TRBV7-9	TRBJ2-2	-	CASSHRDSGTGELFF	TGTGCCAGCAGCCACCGGGATTCGGGCACCGGGGAGCTGTTTTTT
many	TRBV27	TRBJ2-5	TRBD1	CASKGTGAGVGETQYF	TGTGCCAGCAAGGGGACAGGGGCTGGAGTGGGAGAGACCCAGTACTTC
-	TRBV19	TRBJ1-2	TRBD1	CASNKGAWYGYTF	TGTGCCAGTAATAAGGGGGCTTGGTATGGCTACACCTTC
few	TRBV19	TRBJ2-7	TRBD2	CASSTPRTSGRYEQYF	TGTGCCAGTAGTACTCCACGGACTAGCGGGAGATACGAGCAGTACTTC
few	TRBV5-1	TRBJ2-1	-	CASSPREISGANEQFF	TGCGCCAGCAGCCCCAGAGAAATTAGCGGAGCCAATGAGCAGTTCTTC
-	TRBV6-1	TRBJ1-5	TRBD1	CASINRQGTWFSNQPQHF	TGTGCCAGCATTAATAGACAGGGGACATGGTTTAGCAATCAGCCCCAGCATTTT
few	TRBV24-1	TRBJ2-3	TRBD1	CATSDTNTGTGETDTQYF	TGTGCCACCAGTGATACTAACACCGGGACAGGGGAGACAGATACGCAGTATTTT